These 24 T cell receptor beta chains came from one sample sequenced in a study of human T cells and chemical hapten exposure. The time point: patch test 2, 6 weeks after DPC sensitization. Indicated treatment: therapeutic diphenylcyclopropenone sensitization with weekly scalp DPC. TCRdb re-called the RACE reads through MiXCR, storing one row per CDR3 protein. The sample includes more than 110,000 distinct CDR3 sequences, 12% seen only once; the top ten take 1.1% to 1.5%. The sequenced sample was whole blood, obtained in connection with sensitization to the hapten diphenylcyclopropenone (DPC). These receptors came from a woman between 50 and 59 years old with alopecia areata. Some clones in this sample may be carry-over from other donors' samples.

At least ten counts were recorded for this clonotype. The genes are TRBV9 and TRBJ1-2, with D hard to call. CDR1 is SGDLS and CDR2 is YYNGEE in the germline V gene. Trimming left V 4 bases short and J 7 bases short, with 14 bases between. The CDR3 has 13 amino acids. The CDR3 DNA is TGTGCCAGCAGCCCGTGGGAAAGAGGTGGCTACACCTTC. Translating gives CASSPWERGGYTF. Combining the CDR3 with reference TRBV9 and TRBJ1-2 gives the whole variable domain DSGVTQTPKHLITATGQRVTLRCSPRSGDLSVYWYQQSLDQGLQFLIQYYNGEERAKGNILERFSAQQFPDLHSELNLSSLELGDSALYFCASSPWERGGYTFGSGTRLTVV.

This clonotype was recorded at least ten times. This chain's CDR3 is CASSLARLAGNTGELFF. Here the CDR3 DNA reads TGTGCCAGCAGCTTAGCGCGGCTAGCGGGGAACACCGGGGAGCTGTTTTTT. The V gene is TRBV7-8, the J gene TRBJ2-2, with 8 bases aligning to TRBD2. Germline trimming cut 0 bases from V and 1 base from J; bases unmatched to any gene: 4. The CDR3 is 17 residues long. Germline assignment: CDR1 SGHVS and CDR2 FQNEAQ.

This clonotype was seen repeatedly, ten times or more. The chain uses TRBV28 and TRBJ2-5; 9 bases fit TRBD2. The CDR3 loop spans 14 amino acids. The trim removed 7 bases at V and 4 bases at J, leaving 7 bases unmatched. CDR1 MDHEN and CDR2 SYDVKM come from the germline V gene. The CDR3 is CASTWGAGGETQYF. CDR3 nucleotides: TGTGCCAGCACTTGGGGAGCGGGAGGAGAGACCCAGTACTTC.

As for this clonotype: In this CDR3 the conserved last residue, phenylalanine or tryptophan, is missing, so a read error is likely. This sequence joins TRBV7-2 and TRBJ2-1; the D gene is possibly TRBD2 (6 bases). The germline V and J ends were trimmed by 6 bases and 2 bases, with 14 bases remaining between them. Germline CDR1 reads SGHTA; CDR2 reads FQGNSA. The CDR3 length is 15 residues. As DNA, the CDR3 is TGTGCCAGCAGACGCTCTAGCGTTACCTACAATGAGCAGTTCTCC. Its protein product is CASRRSSVTYNEQFS.

There are a few counts of this clonotype. The chain carries TRBV7-8 and TRBJ1-1, with D maybe TRBD1 (6 bases). CDR1 and CDR2 from the germline V gene are SGHVS and FQNEAQ. The CDR3 is 16 amino acids. The germline V and J ends were trimmed by 5 bases and 0 bases, with 16 bases remaining between them. The CDR3 reads CASSPRGGGLNTEAFF. Here the CDR3 DNA reads TGTGCCAGCAGCCCCCGGGGAGGGGGTTTGAACACTGAAGCTTTCTTT.

The genes are TRBV24-1 and TRBJ2-1; D remains unclear. Trimming took off 3 bases at V and 0 bases at J, with 14 bases between the two ends. This CDR3 is 17 amino acids long. Germline V CDR1 and CDR2: KGHDR, SFDVKD. CDR3 sequence reads: CATSDRSERASYNEQFF. As DNA, the CDR3 is TGTGCCACCAGTGATAGGAGCGAGCGTGCCTCCTACAATGAGCAGTTCTTC.

This clonotype was observed many times. The chain uses TRBV12-3 or TRBV12-4 and TRBJ1-1; TRBD1 aligns across 9 bases. V gave up 6 bases and J gave up 1 base; unmatched junction bases: 6. CDR3 length: 15 residues. The CDR3 nucleotides are TGTGCCAGCAGGCCCATACAGGGGGCGAACACTGAAGCTTTCTTT. This sequence encodes CASRPIQGANTEAFF.

The chain is built from TRBV11-2 and TRBJ2-2; a possible D gene is TRBD2 (6 bases). The CDR3 length is 16 residues. The V end lost 1 base, the J end lost 6 bases, and 15 bases lay between the germline ends. The V gene's germline CDR1 is SGHAT and CDR2 FQNNGV. The CDR3 nucleotides are TGTGCCAGCAGCTTAGCGGGAGCGGCTGTGGCCGGGGAGCTGTTTTTT. Translating gives CASSLAGAAVAGELFF.

The gene calls are TRBV18 and TRBJ2-2; possibly TRBD1 for D (5 bases). This CDR3 has 17 amino acids. V gave up 1 base and J gave up 0 bases, with 12 bases separating them. The germline V gene has CDR1 KGHSH and CDR2 LQKENI. The CDR3 sequence is CASSPRAQGPNTGELFF. DNA of the CDR3: TGTGCCAGCTCACCACGTGCCCAGGGTCCGAACACCGGGGAGCTGTTTTTT. The full variable domain, completed using reference TRBV18 and TRBJ2-2, is NAGVMQNPRHLVRRRGQEARLRCSPMKGHSHVYWYRQLPEEGLKFMVYLQKENIIDESGMPKERFSAEFPKEGPSILRIQQVVRGDSAAYFCASSPRAQGPNTGELFFGEGSRLTVL.

Many counts were recorded for this clonotype. CDR3 amino acids: CASSLGPGPRSGANVLTF. In nucleotides, the CDR3 is TGTGCCAGCAGCTTAGGTCCAGGTCCCCGCTCTGGGGCCAACGTCCTGACTTTC. V usage is TRBV7-2 and J usage is TRBJ2-6; D call uncertain. The CDR3 covers 18 residues. Trimming cost V 1 base and J 0 bases, with 13 bases left between them. CDR1 is SGHTA, CDR2 FQGNSA, per germline.

This clonotype was seen at least ten times. V gene TRBV6-1 combines with J gene TRBJ2-6, with 7 nucleotides matching TRBD1. The trim removed 6 bases at V and 1 base at J, leaving 9 bases unmatched. The CDR3 consists of 17 residues. Germline values: CDR1 MNHNS, CDR2 SASEGT. The CDR3 DNA is TGTGCCAGCAGCTACAGGGGCTTGGGGTCTGGGGCCAACGTCCTGACTTTC. It codes for CASSYRGLGSGANVLTF.

This sequence joins TRBV7-2 and TRBJ2-7, with D tentatively TRBD2 (6 bases). CDR1 SGHTA and CDR2 FQGNSA come from the germline V gene. The CDR3 totals 13 residues. V lost 5 bases, J lost 3 bases, and 11 bases lay in between. CDR3 DNA sequence: TGTGCCAGCAGCCTGGCGGGACTCTACGAGCAGTACTTC. This translates into CASSLAGLYEQYF.

The chain couples TRBV7-3 to TRBJ2-1; D is perhaps TRBD2 (5 bases). CDR3 length: 14 amino acids. Germline V lookup: CDR1 SGHTA, CDR2 FQGTGA. V was trimmed by 3 bases and J by 6 bases, leaving 12 bases between them. The CDR3 loop reads CASSFERSSNEQFF. The CDR3 nucleotides read TGTGCCAGCAGCTTCGAGCGGAGCTCCAATGAGCAGTTCTTC.

The table lists this clonotype with a few counts. The CDR3 loop reads CSVRRLGTMNTEAFF. CDR3 sequence (DNA): TGCAGCGTTCGGCGTCTTGGGACGATGAACACTGAAGCTTTCTTT. The chain employs TRBV29-1 and TRBJ1-1, with D perhaps TRBD1 (5 bases). This CDR3 is built from 15 residues. V was shortened by 5 bases and J by 0 bases, with 16 bases between the two germline ends. CDR1 and CDR2 from the germline V gene are SQVTM and ANQGSEA.

The genes are TRBV30 and TRBJ1-5; no firm D call. Germline CDR1 is GTSNPN and CDR2 is SVGIG (reference sequence). V lost 3 bases to trimming and J lost 2 bases, with 11 bases between them. The CDR3 has 14 amino acids. The DNA of the CDR3 is TGTGCCTGGAGGGCTAAAGGTGGCAATCAGCCCCAGCATTTT. Amino acid sequence: CAWRAKGGNQPQHF.

This chain joins TRBV7-9 and TRBJ1-1; 7 bases are a match to TRBD1. The CDR3 runs 14 residues. Germline V gene lookup returns CDR1 SEHNR and CDR2 FQNEAQ (reference sequence). The V gene end was trimmed by 3 bases and the J gene end by 5 bases; junction bases not matched to a gene: 6. In DNA form, the CDR3 reads TGTGCCAGCAGCTTGACGACAGGGAGTACTGAAGCTTTCTTT. This sequence encodes CASSLTTGSTEAFF.

This clonotype was recorded a few times. The CDR3 loop reads CASSPLSYNEQFF. The DNA of the CDR3 is TGTGCCAGCTCACCACTCTCCTACAATGAGCAGTTCTTC. The rearrangement joins TRBV18 to TRBJ2-1; no clear D gene. The CDR3 extends over 13 amino acids. The ends were cut back, 1 base at V and 0 bases at J, with 1 base in the middle. Germline loops: CDR1 KGHSH, CDR2 LQKENI.

This clonotype showed up just a few times. This CDR3 is CASSGLAGGPDTQYF. DNA of the CDR3: TGTGCCAGCAGTGGGTTAGCGGGAGGACCAGATACGCAGTATTTT. V is TRBV25-1 and J is TRBJ2-3, with TRBD2 identical over 10 bases. In germline, CDR1 is MGHDK, CDR2 SYGVNS. Trimming took 4 bases from V and 4 from J; bases not matched to a gene: 5. This CDR3 is 15 amino acids long.

This clonotype showed up just a few times. CDR3 in amino acids: CASAGQLTDTQYF. CDR3 coding DNA: TGTGCCAGCGCTGGACAGCTCACAGATACGCAGTATTTT. This chain uses TRBV2 with TRBJ2-3, with D tentatively TRBD1 (6 bases). Trimming took 8 bases from V and 2 from J, leaving 11 bases between them. The CDR3 is 13 residues long. Germline lookup yields CDR1 SNHLY and CDR2 FYNNEI.

This clonotype occurred a few times. This chain links TRBV6-5 with TRBJ2-1; D may match TRBD1 or TRBD2 (5 bases each). The CDR3 has 13 residues. V dropped 6 bases and J dropped 10 bases, with 16 bases sitting between them. The germline gives CDR1 MNHEY, CDR2 SVGAGI. DNA for the CDR3: TGTGCCAGCAGCCGGGACGGACCAGGGGAGCAGTTCTTC. The encoded protein is CASSRDGPGEQFF.

This clonotype turned up a few times. The chain has TRBV10-2 and TRBJ1-1; no firm D call. Trimming removed 2 bases at V and 4 bases at J, with 11 bases between. This CDR3 has 14 amino acids. Germline V gene lookup returns CDR1 WSHSY and CDR2 SAAADI. CDR3 amino acids: CASSERGKSTEAFF. The CDR3, as DNA: TGCGCCAGCAGTGAGCGGGGTAAGAGCACTGAAGCTTTCTTT.

There are many counts of this clonotype. This chain uses TRBV5-1 with TRBJ2-5; TRBD1 is a possible D gene (7 bases). CDR1 is SGHRS, CDR2 YFSETQ, per germline. V lost 2 bases, J lost 2 bases, and 16 bases lay in between. CDR3 length equals 16 residues. The CDR3 DNA follows: TGCGCCAGCAGCTTTGGAGGGGGCGGTAATCAAGAGACCCAGTACTTC. This translates into CASSFGGGGNQETQYF.

This clonotype was observed at least ten times. The chain carries TRBV20-1 and TRBJ2-1; 8 nucleotides align to TRBD1. Germline V gene lookup returns CDR1 DFQATT and CDR2 SNEGSKA (reference sequence). The CDR3 contains 14 residues. V shed 3 bases, J shed 2 bases, and the junction held 3 bases outside the gene matches. The CDR3 region is CSARGDRTYNEQFF. Written as DNA, the CDR3 is TGCAGTGCTAGGGGGGACAGGACCTACAATGAGCAGTTCTTC.

This clonotype appeared a few times. This chain joins TRBV30 and TRBJ2-2; the match to TRBD1 covers 8 bases. Germline trimming cut 8 bases from V and 5 bases from J; bases unmatched to any gene: 10. The CDR3 contains 14 residues. The V gene's germline CDR1 is GTSNPN and CDR2 SVGIG (reference sequence). The DNA for the CDR3 is TGTGCCCTGACCCGGACAGGGAGAACCGGGGAGCTGTTTTTT. It is translated as CALTRTGRTGELFF.